The entry below describes one T cell receptor (beta chain). Its antigen remains unidentified. The data stem from a study of vaccination and CD4 T cells after COVID-19. In the study overall: Convalescent study patients returned SARS-CoV-2 positive nasal swab PCR results, with 8 or 9 mild cases and one severe. The stimulating agents, overlapping spike peptides, came from SARS-CoV-2, HCoV-NL63, HCoV-OC43 and HCoV-229E.

The Oncomine TCR Beta short-read assay was applied to DNA of cultured CD4+ T cells. From cultured CD4+ T cells, genomic DNA was extracted. MiXCR was run by TCRdb on the PCR reads, yielding one entry per CDR3 protein. The table records approximately 15,000 distinct CDR3 sequences, less than 60% of them present only once. Indicated treatment: approximately 9-day PBMC culture with coronavirus spike peptide pools or control peptides (ViraFEST assay). Negative selection separated CD4+ T cells from approximately 11-day cultures. Germline CDR1 and CDR2: MDHEN and SYDVKM. This CDR3 is built from 16 residues. Trimming left V 4 bases short and J 0 bases short, with 12 bases between.

V is TRBV28 and J is TRBJ1-4; D is ambiguous. The TCR was taken from a human donor who had recovered from COVID-19. The sequenced sample was CD4+ T cells from blood, cultured in vitro. The CDR3 reads CASSSGLYATNEKLFF. The CDR3 coding sequence is TGTGCCAGCAGTTCTGGGCTATATGCAACTAATGAAAAACTGTTTTTT.